The next 30 T cell receptor beta chains were all read from a single sample in a study of T cell repertoires in cytomegalovirus infection. These receptors' antigens are unknown. Via MiXCR, TCRdb re-called the reads, giving one row per CDR3 protein. The table lists about 270,000 distinct CDR3 sequences, about 20% of them singletons. Here the sequenced sample was cultured PBMCs, taken from culture after CMV antigen stimulation. The receptors were sampled from a human donor in good health (CMV status not recorded). Some clones in this sample may be carry-over from other donors' samples.

This clonotype was picked up many times. The chain combines TRBV6-2 or TRBV6-3 with TRBJ2-1; 8 nucleotides line up with TRBD2. This CDR3 has 12 amino acids. Germline CDR1 is MNHEY and CDR2 is SVGEGT. The V gene end was trimmed by 7 bases and the J gene end by 7 bases; junction bases not matched to a gene: 3. The chain's CDR3 is CASTTSGNEQFF. The CDR3 DNA reads TGTGCCAGCACCACTAGCGGTAATGAGCAGTTCTTC.

This clonotype appeared many times. V gene TRBV7-2 combines with J gene TRBJ2-1; D possibly corresponds to TRBD2 (6 bases). V lost 1 base, J lost 0 bases, and 10 bases lay in between. The CDR3 has 16 residues. Germline V gives CDR1 SGHTA, CDR2 FQGNSA. CDR3 in amino acids: CASSLVGSVSYNEQFF. The CDR3 bases are TGTGCCAGCAGCTTAGTCGGGAGTGTCTCCTACAATGAGCAGTTCTTC.

This clonotype appeared many times. V usage is TRBV10-2 and J usage is TRBJ2-1, with TRBD2 identical over 9 bases. V was pared by 5 bases and J by 8 bases, with 10 bases of the junction left unmatched. CDR3 length: 15 residues. CDR1 is WSHSY and CDR2 is SAAADI in the germline V gene. As DNA, the CDR3 is TGCGCCAGCAGTTCTCTAGCGGGACCTCTGGATGAGCAGTTCTTC. This sequence encodes CASSSLAGPLDEQFF.

This chain links TRBV6-6 with TRBJ2-7; 8 bases match TRBD1. Germline V gene data show CDR1 as MNHNY and CDR2 as SVGAGI (reference sequence). The CDR3 extends over 14 amino acids. After removal of 7 bases from V and 7 bases from J, the junction contained 12 bases not matched to a gene. CDR3 region: CASNLGTGQDEQYF. In DNA, the CDR3 is TGTGCCAGCAACCTCGGGACAGGCCAGGATGAGCAGTACTTC.

The chain has TRBV6-2 or TRBV6-3 and TRBJ2-7; 8 bases align to TRBD2. The CDR3 loop spans 17 amino acids. J gave up 0 bases and V 0 bases, and 7 bases lay outside the gene matches. The germline V gene encodes CDR1 MNHEY and CDR2 SVGEGT. The CDR3 sequence: CASSYSWSGSLSYEQYF. CDR3 bases: TGTGCCAGCAGTTACTCCTGGAGCGGGAGTCTCTCCTACGAGCAGTACTTC.

This clonotype was seen many times. This rearrangement joins TRBV12-5 to TRBJ2-5; possible D gene TRBD1, 5 bases. The CDR3 spans 14 residues. The V end was cut by 0 bases, the J end by 5 bases, with 10 bases between. The germline CDR1 and CDR2 sequences are LGHNT and FRNRAP. The CDR3 coding sequence is TGTGCTAGTGGTTTGGTACCCAGGGCGGAGACCCAGTACTTC. This encodes CASGLVPRAETQYF.

In its sample, this clonotype was seen a few times. V gene TRBV4-1 combines with J gene TRBJ1-6; TRBD1 matches 7 bases. Germline CDR1 MGHRA, CDR2 YSYEKL. The CDR3 runs to 17 residues. Trimming at V came to 4 bases and at J to 4 bases, leaving 10 bases not matched to a gene. For the CDR3, the DNA is TGCGCCAGCAGCCTTCAGGGTGGGGGACAGTATAATTCACCCCTCCACTTT. It specifies CASSLQGGGQYNSPLHF.

This clonotype came up many times. The chain links TRBV7-9 to TRBJ2-7, with TRBD2 as a possible D gene (5 bases). Germline CDR1 and CDR2: SEHNR and FQNEAQ (reference sequence). V was pared by 4 bases and J by 2 bases, with 6 bases between. The CDR3 length is 12 residues. The CDR3 reads CASSSGTYEQYF. The CDR3 DNA reads as TGTGCCAGCAGCTCCGGGACCTACGAGCAGTACTTC.

In its sample, this clonotype was seen a few times. The V gene is TRBV6-4, the J gene TRBJ2-2; the match to TRBD2 covers 10 bases. The germline V gene encodes CDR1 MRHNA and CDR2 SNTAGT. V trimming: 4 bases; J trimming: 3 bases; junction bases outside the gene matches: 5. The CDR3 spans 16 residues. In DNA, the CDR3 is TGTGCCAGCAGTGTGGAGACTAGCGGGTACACCGGGGAGCTGTTTTTT. This codes for CASSVETSGYTGELFF.

The chain combines TRBV6-2 or TRBV6-3 with TRBJ2-1, with 12 bases aligning to TRBD2. Germline trimming cut 5 bases from V and 3 bases from J; bases unmatched to any gene: 5. Per germline, CDR1 MNHEY and CDR2 SVGEGT. CDR3 length: 16 residues. CDR3 sequence: CASSRGTSGYYNEQFF. The CDR3 nucleotides read TGTGCCAGCAGTCGCGGGACTAGCGGGTACTACAATGAGCAGTTCTTC.

J is TRBJ2-7 and V is TRBV20-1, with TRBD2 matching over 8 bases. V lost 0 bases to trimming and J lost 7 bases; unmatched junction nucleotides: 5. The CDR3 covers 13 residues. Germline assignment: CDR1 DFQATT and CDR2 SNEGSKA (reference sequence). CDR3 region: CSARDWREDEQYF. The CDR3 DNA reads as TGCAGTGCTAGAGATTGGCGGGAGGATGAGCAGTACTTC.

Only a few counts were recorded for this clonotype. The V call is TRBV7-9, the J call TRBJ2-1; 8 nucleotides line up with TRBD1. The CDR3 runs 13 residues. V shed 10 bases and J 7 bases; nucleotides not matched to a gene: 9. Per the germline V gene, CDR1 is SEHNR and CDR2 is FQNEAQ (reference sequence). CDR3 in DNA: TGTGCCATCACGGACAGGGATGGGAATGAGCAGTTCTTC. This sequence encodes CAITDRDGNEQFF.

This clonotype was counted many times. The chain is built from TRBV24-1 and TRBJ2-5; no firm D call. CDR3 length equals 13 residues. Germline CDR1 KGHDR, CDR2 SFDVKD. With 2 bases removed from V and 5 bases from J, the gap between germline ends came to 8 bases. The CDR3 sequence is CATSDSWAETQYF. DNA of the CDR3: TGTGCCACCAGTGATTCCTGGGCCGAGACCCAGTACTTC.

The CDR3 loop reads CASSQEIGTSSRSGELFF. The DNA of the CDR3 is TGCGCCAGCAGCCAAGAAATCGGGACTAGCAGTCGATCCGGGGAGCTGTTTTTT. The V gene is TRBV4-1, the J gene TRBJ2-2; 9 nucleotides line up with TRBD2. J gave up 6 bases and V 0 bases, and 11 bases lay outside the gene matches. CDR3 length: 18 amino acids. Germline V gene data show CDR1 as MGHRA and CDR2 as YSYEKL.

The chain links TRBV12-3 or TRBV12-4 to TRBJ2-3; D gene ambiguous. There are 17 residues in the CDR3. Trimming took 3 bases from V and 5 from J, leaving 21 bases between them. The CDR3 protein is CASSLIEGSMGKDTQYF. DNA of the CDR3: TGTGCCAGCAGTTTGATAGAAGGGTCTATGGGCAAAGATACGCAGTATTTT.

This clonotype was observed a few times. The chain combines TRBV29-1 with TRBJ2-7; D is ambiguous. The CDR3 spans 10 residues. V was cut by 7 bases and J by 4 bases, with 8 bases left in between. Germline lookup yields CDR1 SQVTM and CDR2 ANQGSEA. CDR3 amino acids: CSDPLYEQYV. The CDR3 DNA reads TGCAGCGACCCCCTGTACGAGCAGTACGTC.

This clonotype was recorded at least ten times. CDR3 nucleotide sequence: TGCGCCAGCAGCTTAGTGGGGGACCGATACAATGAGCAGTTCTTC. It is translated as CASSLVGDRYNEQFF. V is TRBV5-1 and J is TRBJ2-1; either TRBD1 or TRBD2 may supply D (5 bases each). V was clipped by 2 bases and J by 4 bases, with 13 bases between them. In germline, CDR1 is SGHRS, CDR2 YFSETQ. The CDR3 runs to 15 residues. The entire variable domain, with the rest obtained from reference TRBV5-1 and TRBJ2-1, is as follows: KAGVTQTPRYLIKTRGQQVTLSCSPISGHRSVSWYQQTPGQGLQFLFEYFSETQRNKGNFPGRFSGRQFSNSRSEMNVSTLELGDSALYLCASSLVGDRYNEQFFGPGTRLTVL.

The rearrangement uses TRBV7-2 and TRBJ1-2, with TRBD1 matching 8 bases. Trimming took 4 bases from V and 4 from J; bases not matched to a gene: 8. The length of the CDR3 is 15 residues. Germline lookup yields CDR1 SGHTA and CDR2 FQGNSA. CDR3 coding DNA: TGTGCCAGCAGCTCACAGGGGGGCGCGGGCTATGGCTACACCTTC. As protein: CASSSQGGAGYGYTF.

This clonotype was recorded many times. The chain combines TRBV7-2 with TRBJ2-5; 8 bases match TRBD2. The CDR3 extends over 17 amino acids. Germline assignment: CDR1 SGHTA and CDR2 FQGNSA. V lost 5 bases, J lost 1 base, and 12 bases stayed unmatched. CDR3: CASSRGGTVGPQETQYF. CDR3 nucleotide sequence: TGTGCCAGCAGCCGGGGGGGTACAGTAGGCCCCCAAGAGACCCAGTACTTC.

The table lists this clonotype with many counts. In DNA, the CDR3 is TGTGCCAGCAGCCCCAGAGCGGGGTATCAAGAGACCCAGTACTTC. Translated: CASSPRAGYQETQYF. The rearrangement uses TRBV7-8 and TRBJ2-5; TRBD2 matches 7 bases. The germline V gene encodes CDR1 SGHVS and CDR2 FQNEAQ. The CDR3 is made up of 15 amino acids. J lost 2 bases, V lost 5 bases, and 8 bases had no gene match.

This clonotype has ten or more counts. This chain links TRBV7-2 with TRBJ2-7; D perhaps matches TRBD1 (5 bases). Germline V gene lookup returns CDR1 SGHTA and CDR2 FQGNSA. The ends were cut back, 6 bases at V and 1 base at J, with 13 bases in the middle. CDR3 length equals 14 residues. The CDR3 loop reads CASRRNQGSYEQYF. The CDR3 bases are TGTGCCAGCAGACGAAATCAGGGATCCTACGAGCAGTACTTC.

This clonotype was counted at least ten times. The chain has TRBV7-2 and TRBJ2-1; D call uncertain. The CDR3 has 12 residues. V lost 8 bases to trimming and J lost 0 bases, with 5 bases between them. Germline CDR1 SGHTA, CDR2 FQGNSA. CDR3 sequence: CASETSYNEQFF. The CDR3, as DNA: TGTGCCAGCGAAACCTCCTACAATGAGCAGTTCTTC.

This chain links TRBV7-2 with TRBJ1-6; D is uncertain. V gave up 4 bases and J gave up 4 bases, with 8 bases separating them. The CDR3 consists of 14 residues. CDR1 and CDR2 from the germline V gene are SGHTA and FQGNSA. The CDR3: CASSSESYNSPLHF. CDR3 nucleotide sequence: TGTGCCAGCAGCTCGGAATCTTATAATTCACCCCTCCACTTT.

This clonotype was detected many times. The gene calls are TRBV7-8 and TRBJ2-3; D possibly corresponds to TRBD2 (5 bases). Deletions cut 3 bases from V and 2 bases from J, with 12 bases between. CDR3 length: 15 amino acids. Germline V CDR1 and CDR2: SGHVS, FQNEAQ. The CDR3 region is CASSFSAGYTDTQYF. The CDR3 DNA is TGTGCCAGCAGCTTTTCGGCGGGTTACACAGATACGCAGTATTTT. Filled out from reference TRBV7-8 and TRBJ2-3, the complete variable domain reads GAGVSQSPRYKVAKRGQDVALRCDPISGHVSLFWYQQALGQGPEFLTYFQNEAQLDKSGLPSDRFFAERPEGSVSTLKIQRTQQEDSAVYLCASSFSAGYTDTQYFGPGTRLTVL.

This clonotype has at least ten counts. This chain joins TRBV7-2 and TRBJ2-7; the match to TRBD1 covers 8 bases. The germline V gene encodes CDR1 SGHTA and CDR2 FQGNSA. The ends lost 3 bases at V and 5 bases at J; junction bases unmatched: 6. The length of the CDR3 is 14 residues. The CDR3 coding sequence is TGTGCCAGCAGCTTTGGCCAGGGGGCCAACGAGCAGTACTTC. As protein: CASSFGQGANEQYF.

The chain couples TRBV6-6 to TRBJ2-1; TRBD2 might be the D (6 bases). Germline V gene lookup returns CDR1 MNHNY and CDR2 SVGAGI (reference sequence). Trimming left V 4 bases short and J 6 bases short, with 22 bases between. The CDR3 length is 17 residues. The CDR3 here is CASSWDKTSIRGNEQFF. The CDR3 DNA reads TGTGCCAGCAGTTGGGATAAGACTAGTATTAGGGGCAATGAGCAGTTCTTC.

This clonotype has only a few counts. The CDR3 here is CASSLSWGWTEGTDTQYF. The CDR3 bases are TGTGCCAGCAGCTTATCGTGGGGATGGACGGAGGGCACAGATACGCAGTATTTT. V usage is TRBV11-2 and J usage is TRBJ2-3; D is possibly TRBD2 (5 bases). CDR3 length equals 18 residues. Germline CDR1 reads SGHAT; CDR2 reads FQNNGV. Trimming pared 2 bases from V and 1 base from J, leaving 19 bases between.

This clonotype was counted only a few times. The chain couples TRBV2 to TRBJ1-5, with D possibly TRBD1 on 6 matching bases. Between the trimmed V and J ends, which lost 6 bases and 3 bases, there was a span of 12 bases. This CDR3 spans 14 amino acids. The germline V gene encodes CDR1 SNHLY and CDR2 FYNNEI. This CDR3 is CASRRTVNNQPQHF. The CDR3, as DNA: TGTGCCAGCAGAAGGACAGTGAACAATCAGCCCCAGCATTTT.

The J gene is TRBJ2-5, the V gene TRBV12-3 or TRBV12-4; TRBD2 matches 9 bases. Unmatched junction bases numbered 9, after V lost 5 bases and J lost 5 bases. The CDR3 length is 15 residues. CDR3 protein: CASSPGAGLAETQYF. The CDR3 DNA sequence: TGTGCCAGCAGTCCGGGCGCCGGACTAGCGGAGACCCAGTACTTC.

The gene calls are TRBV19 and TRBJ2-5; tentatively, D is TRBD2 (5 bases). Germline V gene data show CDR1 as LNHDA and CDR2 as SQIVND (reference sequence). CDR3 length equals 14 residues. The V end lost 5 bases, the J end lost 6 bases, and 16 bases lay between the germline ends. The DNA for the CDR3 is TGTGCCAGTAGTTCGCTGCTAGCTATAAAGACCCAGTACTTC. This encodes CASSSLLAIKTQYF.